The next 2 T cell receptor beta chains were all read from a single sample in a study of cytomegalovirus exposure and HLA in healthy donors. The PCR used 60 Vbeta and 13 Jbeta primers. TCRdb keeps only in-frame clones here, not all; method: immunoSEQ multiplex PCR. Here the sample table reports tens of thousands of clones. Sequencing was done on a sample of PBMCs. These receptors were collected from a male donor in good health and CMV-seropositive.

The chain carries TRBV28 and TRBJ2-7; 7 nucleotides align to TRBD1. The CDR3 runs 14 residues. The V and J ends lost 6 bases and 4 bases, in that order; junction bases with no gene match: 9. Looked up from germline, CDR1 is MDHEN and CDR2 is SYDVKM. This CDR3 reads CASSGNRGSYEQYF. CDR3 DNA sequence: TGTGCCAGCAGCGGAAACAGGGGTAGTTACGAGCAGTACTTC.

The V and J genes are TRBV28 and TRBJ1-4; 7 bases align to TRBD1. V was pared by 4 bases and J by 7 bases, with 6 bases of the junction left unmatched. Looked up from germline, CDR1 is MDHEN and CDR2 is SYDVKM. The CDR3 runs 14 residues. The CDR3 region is CASSSGQLVEKLFF. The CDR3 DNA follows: TGTGCCAGCAGTTCGGGACAGTTAGTTGAAAAACTGTTTTTT.